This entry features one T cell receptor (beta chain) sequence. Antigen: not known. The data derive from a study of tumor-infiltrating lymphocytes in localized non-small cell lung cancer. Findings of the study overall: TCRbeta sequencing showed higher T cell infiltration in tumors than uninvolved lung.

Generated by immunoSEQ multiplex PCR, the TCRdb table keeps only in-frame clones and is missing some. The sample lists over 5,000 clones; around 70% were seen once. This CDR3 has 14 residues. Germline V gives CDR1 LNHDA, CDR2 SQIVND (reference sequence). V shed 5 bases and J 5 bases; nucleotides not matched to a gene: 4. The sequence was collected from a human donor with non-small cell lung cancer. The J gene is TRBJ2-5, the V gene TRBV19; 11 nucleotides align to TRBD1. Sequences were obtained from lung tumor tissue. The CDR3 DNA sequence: TGTGCCAGTAGTGGCCGGGACAGGGGGGAGACCCAGTACTTC. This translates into CASSGRDRGETQYF. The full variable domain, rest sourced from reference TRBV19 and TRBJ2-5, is DGGITQSPKYLFRKEGQNVTLSCEQNLNHDAMYWYRQDPGQGLRLIYYSQIVNDFQKGDIAEGYSVSREKKESFPLTVTSAQKNPTAFYLCASSGRDRGETQYFGPGTRLLVL.